Each of the 16 T cell receptor beta chains below was sequenced from the same sample in a study of shared clonotypes between healthy human individuals. Method: immunoSEQ multiplex PCR; TCRdb's copy keeps in-frame clones and lacks some. The data show some 790,000 clones, over 60% seen once. Sequencing was done on a sample of memory CD4+ T cells sorted from blood. Subset given: CD45RA-negative fraction. All receptors come from a woman in her twenties or thirties in good health.

The chain has TRBV29-1 and TRBJ1-2; a possible D gene is TRBD1 (5 bases). There are 14 residues in the CDR3. The V gene's germline CDR1 is SQVTM and CDR2 ANQGSEA. Trimming pared 5 bases from V and 2 bases from J, leaving 15 bases between. DNA for the CDR3: TGCAGCGTTTTCGGAAGGACACGGAACTATGGCTACACCTTC. It encodes CSVFGRTRNYGYTF.

The chain recombines TRBV18 with TRBJ2-7, with 9 bases matching TRBD2. V shed 5 bases and J 9 bases; nucleotides not matched to a gene: 11. The CDR3 covers 14 residues. Germline CDR1 is KGHSH and CDR2 is LQKENI. CDR3 protein: CASSGSSGRKAQYF. The CDR3 DNA follows: TGTGCCAGCTCAGGTAGCAGCGGGAGGAAGGCGCAGTACTTC.

The rearrangement joins TRBV7-9 to TRBJ1-2; no definite D call. The CDR3 totals 15 residues. The V and J ends lost 5 bases and 8 bases respectively, with 21 bases between them. The V gene's germline CDR1 is SEHNR and CDR2 FQNEAQ (reference sequence). The CDR3, as DNA: TGTGCCAGCAGCCGGGTCCATCGGACTTCTTGGGGCTACACCTTC. It codes for CASSRVHRTSWGYTF.

The chain has TRBV18 and TRBJ2-1, with D tentatively TRBD2 (6 bases). The CDR3 totals 17 residues. In germline, CDR1 is KGHSH, CDR2 LQKENI. V lost 3 bases and J 1 base, leaving 16 bases between the germline ends. The CDR3 sequence: CASSPTLSSVSYNEQFF. The CDR3 nucleotides read TGTGCCAGCTCACCGACGCTATCTAGCGTTTCCTACAATGAGCAGTTCTTC.

The chain couples TRBV15 to TRBJ1-5; 9 nucleotides align to TRBD1. This CDR3 spans 15 amino acids. V lost 5 bases to trimming and J lost 6 bases; unmatched junction nucleotides: 8. Germline lookup yields CDR1 LNHNV and CDR2 YYDKDF (reference sequence). CDR3 sequence (DNA): TGTGCCACCAGCCAACAGGGGGCGCGGGGTCAGCCCCAGCATTTT. Translated: CATSQQGARGQPQHF.

The CDR3 reads CASSYWDSANEKLFF. In DNA form, the CDR3 reads TGTGCCAGCAGCTACTGGGACAGTGCTAATGAAAAACTGTTTTTT. The J gene is TRBJ1-4, the V gene TRBV7-9; TRBD1 aligns across 7 bases. J lost 3 bases, V lost 4 bases, and 5 bases had no gene match. Looked up from germline, CDR1 is SEHNR and CDR2 is FQNEAQ (reference sequence). The CDR3 extends over 15 amino acids. The whole variable domain, filled in from reference TRBV7-9 and TRBJ1-4, reads DTGVSQNPRHKITKRGQNVTFRCDPISEHNRLYWYRQTLGQGPEFLTYFQNEAQLEKSRLLSDRFSAERPKGSFSTLEIQRTEQGDSAMYLCASSYWDSANEKLFFGSGTQLSVL.

This clone was counted many times. At the DNA level, this CDR3 is encoded by other sequences in the same sample as well. The V gene is TRBV20-1, the J gene TRBJ2-5, with D perhaps being TRBD1 or TRBD2 (5 bases each). The V gene lost 3 bases and the J gene lost 5 bases, with 7 bases spanning the gap. The CDR3 sequence is 11 residues long. CDR1 is DFQATT and CDR2 is SNEGSKA in the germline V gene (reference sequence). In DNA form, the CDR3 reads TGCAGTGCTAGGGGGGTCGAGACCCAGTACTTC. Protein sequence: CSARGVETQYF.

This clone is deemed medium-sized. The chain links TRBV28 to TRBJ1-2, with D possibly TRBD1 on 5 matching bases. The length of the CDR3 is 15 residues. Trimming removed 7 bases at V and 1 base at J, with 16 bases between. Germline V gene lookup returns CDR1 MDHEN and CDR2 SYDVKM. The CDR3 nucleotides read TGTGCCAGCACCTCGGGACCGCTGAGTAACTATGGCTACACCTTC. Its protein product is CASTSGPLSNYGYTF.

This chain links TRBV2 with TRBJ2-7, with a weak D call TRBD1 (5 bases). CDR3 size: 12 residues. Germline V CDR1 and CDR2: SNHLY, FYNNEI. Trimming removed 8 bases from V and 2 bases from J, with 10 bases in between. In DNA, the CDR3 is TGTGCCAGCGCCCAGGGTCCCTACGAGCAGTACTTC. Protein sequence: CASAQGPYEQYF.

The V and J genes are TRBV11-1 and TRBJ2-1; D is undetermined. The CDR3 length is 15 residues. The V and J ends lost 1 base and 6 bases respectively, with 13 bases between them. CDR1 and CDR2 (germline): SGHAT, FQDESV (reference sequence). CDR3 nucleotide sequence: TGTGCCAGCAGCTTAGGCCGAGGCTGGTCCAATGAGCAGTTCTTC. Protein sequence: CASSLGRGWSNEQFF.

This sequence joins TRBV28 and TRBJ1-2, with D possibly matching TRBD1 (6 bases). The V end lost 3 bases, the J end lost 3 bases, and 17 bases lay between the germline ends. The CDR3 is made up of 16 amino acids. Germline V gene data show CDR1 as MDHEN and CDR2 as SYDVKM. The DNA of the CDR3 is TGTGCCAGCAGTTTTGCGGGGGGCACAAATGACTATGGCTACACCTTC. Translating gives CASSFAGGTNDYGYTF.

The V gene is TRBV6-5, the J gene TRBJ1-1; no reliable D call. The CDR3 has 16 amino acids. CDR1 is MNHEY and CDR2 is SVGAGI in the germline V gene. V lost 0 bases and J 5 bases, leaving 16 bases between the germline ends. DNA of the CDR3: TGTGCCAGCAGTTACTCGATGTCAGGAGGTATGACTGAAGCTTTCTTT. It is translated as CASSYSMSGGMTEAFF.

The sample holds a few counts of this clone. Here the CDR3 DNA reads TGCGCCAGCAGCGGTGGCAGACAGAAAGGGGTATACGAGCAGTACTTC. This sequence encodes CASSGGRQKGVYEQYF. The chain combines TRBV5-1 with TRBJ2-7, with a tentative D call TRBD1 (5 bases). The CDR3 spans 16 residues. V was cut by 4 bases and J by 4 bases, with 21 bases left in between. Germline-derived CDR1 and CDR2 are SGHRS and YFSETQ.

This CDR3 is CASSIKTGLGYEQYF. In nucleotides, the CDR3 is TGTGCCAGCAGCATTAAGACTGGTCTGGGGTACGAGCAGTACTTC. The chain has TRBV7-2 and TRBJ2-7; D is unclear. The CDR3 consists of 15 residues. Trimming left V 5 bases short and J 4 bases short, with 18 bases between. Looked up from germline, CDR1 is SGHTA and CDR2 is FQGNSA. Supplemented by reference TRBV7-2 and TRBJ2-7, the full variable domain reads GAGVSQSPSNKVTEKGKDVELRCDPISGHTALYWYRQSLGQGLEFLIYFQGNSAPDKSGLPSDRFSAERTGGSVSTLTIQRTQQEDSAVYLCASSIKTGLGYEQYFGPGTRLTVT.

The chain employs TRBV5-1 and TRBJ2-3; D may be TRBD1 (6 bases). Germline assignment: CDR1 SGHRS and CDR2 YFSETQ. The V and J ends lost 5 bases and 2 bases respectively, with 12 bases between them. CDR3 length equals 14 residues. The CDR3 sequence is CASRGAGFTDTQYF. The CDR3 DNA reads as TGCGCCAGCAGGGGGGCAGGGTTCACAGATACGCAGTATTTT.

This clone was detected a few times. The CDR3 loop is CASSLGTFDQPQHF. CDR3 bases: TGCGCCAGCAGCTTGGGGACATTCGATCAGCCCCAGCATTTT. V usage is TRBV5-1 and J usage is TRBJ1-5; D is perhaps TRBD1 (5 bases). CDR3 length: 14 amino acids. CDR1 is SGHRS, CDR2 YFSETQ, per germline. Trimming shortened V by 0 bases and J by 5 bases, and 9 bases separated the two germline ends.